Presented here are 8 T cell receptor beta chains from one specimen sequenced in a study of blood T cell repertoires in COVID-19. Data came from immunoSEQ multiplex PCR; TCRdb stores just in-frame clones and leaves some out. Of roughly 190,000 clones listed, approximately 80% are singletons. Sequenced material: peripheral blood. The receptors shown here come from a man aged 55 to 69 with acute or convalescent COVID-19.

The chain employs TRBV3-1 (or the pseudogene TRBV3-2) and TRBJ1-3, with 10 bases identical to TRBD1. This CDR3 contains 15 residues. Germline V gives CDR1 LGHDT, CDR2 YNNKEL (reference sequence). The junction had 6 bases not matched to a gene; V was cut back by 6 bases and J by 4 bases. The CDR3 protein is CASRPDRGLGNTIYF. The CDR3 region has the DNA TGTGCCAGCAGACCAGACAGGGGGCTAGGAAACACCATATATTTT.

This clone has a count of ten or more. This chain connects TRBV6-2 or TRBV6-3 to TRBJ2-3; D possibly corresponds to TRBD1 (6 bases). The ends were cut back, 2 bases at V and 1 base at J, with 25 bases in the middle. CDR1 MNHEY and CDR2 SVGEGT come from the germline V gene. The CDR3 contains 20 residues. CDR3 loop: CASSYPTQTQYRAGTDTQYF. CDR3 DNA: TGTGCCAGCAGTTACCCGACCCAGACCCAGTACAGGGCCGGCACAGATACGCAGTATTTT.

With respect to this clone: The sample has other DNA sequences that encode this CDR3 too. The chain has TRBV5-1 and TRBJ1-2; 10 bases fit TRBD1. J lost 2 bases, V lost 4 bases, and 2 bases had no gene match. The CDR3 covers 14 residues. Germline-derived CDR1 and CDR2 are SGHRS and YFSETQ. This CDR3 is CASSPGQGNYGYTF. Written as DNA, the CDR3 is TGCGCCAGCAGCCCGGGACAGGGGAACTATGGCTACACCTTC.

The chain is built from TRBV29-1 and TRBJ1-1; 9 positions agree with TRBD1. Germline V lookup: CDR1 SQVTM, CDR2 ANQGSEA. Trimming removed 7 bases from V and 6 bases from J; junction bases left unmatched: 6. There are 12 residues in the CDR3. CDR3 sequence: CSALDRGAEAFF. CDR3 sequence (DNA): TGCAGCGCCCTAGACAGGGGGGCTGAAGCTTTCTTT.

V and J are TRBV3-1 (or the pseudogene TRBV3-2) and TRBJ2-2, with TRBD2 matching 14 bases. CDR1 is LGHDT and CDR2 is YNNKEL in the germline V gene (reference sequence). This CDR3 is built from 18 residues. The J segment lost 3 bases and the V segment lost 4 bases, leaving 7 bases of the junction unmatched. The CDR3 loop reads CASSLGTSGRSYTGELFF. In DNA form, the CDR3 reads TGTGCCAGCAGCCTCGGGACTAGCGGGAGATCGTACACCGGGGAGCTGTTTTTT.

This chain links TRBV6-6 with TRBJ1-2; 7 bases agree with TRBD1. Germline V gene data show CDR1 as MNHNY and CDR2 as SVGAGI (reference sequence). The CDR3 has 15 amino acids. V trimming: 2 bases; J trimming: 7 bases; junction bases outside the gene matches: 10. In nucleotides, the CDR3 is TGTGCCAGCAGTTACCGGGGACAGACTGGCGGTGGCTACACCTTC. Translation gives CASSYRGQTGGGYTF.

The J gene is TRBJ1-6, the V gene TRBV24-1, with D hard to call. This CDR3 is built from 18 residues. Trimming cost V 4 bases and J 0 bases, with 15 bases left between them. Looked up from germline, CDR1 is KGHDR and CDR2 is SFDVKD. CDR3 bases: TGTGCCACCAGTGACAACTCTGACAAGCACTCCTATAATTCACCCCTCCACTTT. This sequence encodes CATSDNSDKHSYNSPLHF.

CDR3 bases: TGTGCCAGCAGCTTGGTCGGGGTAGCCGGGGAGCTGTTTTTT. It yields the protein CASSLVGVAGELFF. The rearrangement uses TRBV5-6 and TRBJ2-2, with D maybe TRBD2 (5 bases). The germline CDR1 and CDR2 sequences are SGHDT and YYEEEE. Trimming took off 0 bases at V and 6 bases at J, with 9 bases between the two ends. The CDR3 contains 14 residues.